The 15 T cell receptor beta chains given below trace back to one sample, sequenced in a study of beta chain features in type 1 diabetes. As every portion of the isolated RNA was reverse transcribed, the sequencing read expressed TCRB transcripts. Data came from immunoSEQ multiplex PCR; TCRdb stores just in-frame clones and leaves some out. Counted here are 300,000 to 350,000 clones, approximately 12% occurring once; the ten biggest clones make up 0.015%. Antigens of these TCRs are unknown. Study-level points and caveats: Moderate but significant shortening of TCRB CDR3s was recorded in all four CD4+ subsets from Type 1 diabetes patients.

Input material: naive CD4+ T cells from blood. The receptors originated from a woman between 18 and 29 years old with type 1 diabetes.

The chain has TRBV18 and TRBJ1-5; D gene unclear. The V gene lost 6 bases and the J gene lost 0 bases, with 9 bases spanning the gap. The germline V gene encodes CDR1 KGHSH and CDR2 LQKENI. The CDR3 length is 14 residues. The CDR3 is CASSPTRSNQPQHF. The CDR3 coding sequence is TGTGCCAGCTCGCCGACACGTAGCAATCAGCCCCAGCATTTT.

This clone has just a few counts. This sequence joins TRBV2 and TRBJ2-7; perhaps TRBD2 as D (6 bases). V was cut by 2 bases and J by 2 bases, with 10 bases left in between. The CDR3 runs 14 residues. CDR1 and CDR2 (germline): SNHLY, FYNNEI. The CDR3: CASSERGLTYEQYV. DNA for the CDR3: TGTGCCAGCAGTGAAAGGGGACTGACCTACGAGCAGTACGTC.

This clone was recorded a few times. The rearrangement uses TRBV5-1 and TRBJ1-2; D unresolved. The germline V and J ends were trimmed by 2 bases and 7 bases, with 18 bases remaining between them. CDR3 length equals 15 residues. Germline V gives CDR1 SGHRS, CDR2 YFSETQ. CDR3 DNA sequence: TGCGCCAGCAGCTTTGGTTTCGCGGAAAAAACTGGCTACACCTTC. Encoded protein: CASSFGFAEKTGYTF.

This clone was seen only a few times. The genes are TRBV4-3 and TRBJ2-5, with D perhaps TRBD2 (6 bases). CDR3 length: 16 residues. The V gene lost 3 bases and the J gene lost 5 bases, with 19 bases spanning the gap. CDR1 and CDR2 from the germline V gene are LGHNA and YSLEER. The CDR3 region is CASSQNRGLPGETQYF. The CDR3 DNA reads as TGCGCCAGCAGCCAGAACCGGGGACTCCCAGGGGAGACCCAGTACTTC.

The chain couples TRBV11-3 to TRBJ2-1; 10 bases fit TRBD2. Germline V gene lookup returns CDR1 SGHNT and CDR2 YENEEA. The CDR3 has 14 residues. V lost 5 bases, J lost 8 bases, and 6 bases stayed unmatched. As DNA, the CDR3 is TGTGCCAGCAGCGACGGGACTAGCGTCGATGAGCAGTTCTTC. Amino acid sequence: CASSDGTSVDEQFF.

The sample holds a few counts of this clone. The sample holds other DNA sequences that translate to the same CDR3. This chain links TRBV18 with TRBJ2-2; 7 bases line up with TRBD1. The CDR3 totals 15 residues. The V segment lost 2 bases and the J segment 1 base; nucleotides outside the gene matches: 1. The germline gives CDR1 KGHSH, CDR2 LQKENI. This CDR3 is CASSPGDRNTGELFF. CDR3 nucleotide sequence: TGTGCCAGCTCACCAGGGGACAGGAACACCGGGGAGCTGTTTTTT.

This clone appeared a few times. The rearrangement links TRBV7-3 to TRBJ2-1; 8 bases agree with TRBD2. Germline lookup yields CDR1 SGHTA and CDR2 FQGTGA. The V and J ends lost 2 bases and 7 bases, in that order; junction bases with no gene match: 13. The CDR3 runs to 17 residues. The CDR3 is CASSLYTGTSGRNEQFF. CDR3 coding DNA: TGTGCCAGCAGCTTATACACCGGTACTAGCGGAAGAAATGAGCAGTTCTTC.

This clone came up a few times. The CDR3 coding sequence is TGTGCCAGCAGCTCCGGACAGGGCAATGAGCAGTTCTTC. It encodes CASSSGQGNEQFF. The J gene is TRBJ2-1, the V gene TRBV7-9; TRBD1 matches at 8 bases. This CDR3 is 13 amino acids long. From germline, CDR1 is SEHNR and CDR2 FQNEAQ (reference sequence). J lost 6 bases, V lost 4 bases, and 2 bases had no gene match.

V is TRBV30 and J is TRBJ2-1; 10 bases align to TRBD1. The CDR3 consists of 14 residues. Germline V lookup: CDR1 GTSNPN, CDR2 SVGIG (reference sequence). V lost 3 bases, J lost 10 bases, and 9 bases stayed unmatched. The CDR3 here is CAWSLDRGVIEQFF. The CDR3 DNA reads TGTGCCTGGAGCCTGGACAGGGGGGTAATCGAGCAGTTCTTC.

The rearrangement uses TRBV11-2 and TRBJ2-3; 7 nucleotides line up with TRBD1. J gave up 4 bases and V 2 bases, and 6 bases lay outside the gene matches. In germline, CDR1 is SGHAT, CDR2 FQNNGV. CDR3 size: 15 residues. Here the CDR3 DNA reads TGTGCCAGCAGCTTATTAACAGGGGTTCCAGATACGCAGTATTTT. It codes for CASSLLTGVPDTQYF.

This clone appeared a few times. The chain links TRBV5-4 to TRBJ2-7; 7 bases match TRBD1. With 4 bases clipped from V and 2 bases from J, the junction kept 12 bases outside the gene matches. Germline assignment: CDR1 SGHNT and CDR2 YYREEE (reference sequence). The CDR3 runs to 16 residues. The CDR3 sequence is CASSPGKGAPTYEQYF. In DNA form, the CDR3 reads TGTGCCAGCAGCCCTGGGAAGGGGGCGCCTACCTACGAGCAGTACTTC.

This clone has only a few counts. V gene TRBV30 combines with J gene TRBJ2-5, with TRBD2 matching over 9 bases. The J segment lost 5 bases and the V segment lost 8 bases, leaving 9 bases of the junction unmatched. The CDR3 covers 13 residues. Looked up from germline, CDR1 is GTSNPN and CDR2 is SVGIG (reference sequence). CDR3 DNA: TGTGCCAATGAGCGGGAGGCGGGGGAGACCCAGTACTTC. Its translation: CANEREAGETQYF.

The chain is built from TRBV20-1 and TRBJ2-5; D is unclear. V was pared by 6 bases and J by 4 bases, with 9 bases between. The CDR3 covers 11 residues. Looked up from germline, CDR1 is DFQATT and CDR2 is SNEGSKA (reference sequence). The DNA of the CDR3 is TGCAGTGCGAACTACCCAGAGACCCAGTACTTC. It encodes CSANYPETQYF.

This clone has only a few counts. V is TRBV4-2 and J is TRBJ2-7, with a tentative D call TRBD1 (6 bases). Trimming removed 0 bases from V and 7 bases from J, with 22 bases in between. This CDR3 contains 17 residues. CDR1 and CDR2 (germline): LGHNA, YNFKEQ. In nucleotides, the CDR3 is TGTGCCAGCAGCCAAGATGTTATGAACAGGGCAGCGAGAGAGCAGTACTTC. Protein sequence: CASSQDVMNRAAREQYF.

About this clone itself: In the same sample, other DNA sequences code for this CDR3. The chain is built from TRBV20-1 and TRBJ1-2; no clear D. The germline V and J ends were trimmed by 0 bases and 7 bases, with 6 bases remaining between them. The germline V gene encodes CDR1 DFQATT and CDR2 SNEGSKA (reference sequence). The CDR3 totals 11 residues. The CDR3 sequence is CSARDLSGYTF. CDR3 coding DNA: TGCAGTGCTAGAGATCTAAGTGGCTACACCTTC.